Listed below are T cell receptor beta chains from one sample, sequenced in a study of blood T cell repertoires in COVID-19. This table comes from immunoSEQ multiplex PCR, and its TCRdb copy is limited to in-frame clones, with some not included. The data show 200,000 or so clones, with 65% to 85% seen just once and 6.5% to 9.5% held by the top ten. Sequencing was done on a sample of PBMCs or T cells enriched from blood (not recorded which). The receptors originated from a man aged 40-49 years who had recovered from COVID-19. Both conserved end residues are part of each CDR3. D genes are given only for firm matches. Only some rows state a clone size, as once, few, many or a class for expanded clones.

-	TRBJ1-5	15	TRBV5-1	-	CASSLYSGATQPQHF	TGCGCCAGCAGCTTATACAGCGGGGCCACTCAGCCCCAGCATTTT
-	TRBJ1-2	14	TRBV7-8	once	CASSLALTDYGYTF	TGTGCCAGCAGCTTAGCGTTGACAGATTATGGCTACACCTTC
TRBD2	TRBJ2-1	17	TRBV4-2	few	CASSQELQAGGVNEQFF	TGTGCCAGCAGCCAAGAATTGCAAGCGGGGGGTGTCAATGAGCAGTTCTTC
TRBD2	TRBJ2-7	16	TRBV5-1	-	CASSLRLAGDPYEQYF	TGCGCCAGCAGCCTGAGACTAGCGGGGGACCCATACGAGCAGTACTTC
TRBD1	TRBJ1-2	17	TRBV19	-	CASSTSQGAFYNYGYTF	TGTGCCAGTAGTACGTCCCAGGGGGCGTTTTACAACTATGGCTACACCTTC
-	TRBJ1-5	14	TRBV7-3	few	CASSSDYSNQPQHF	TGTGCCAGCAGCTCCGACTACAGCAATCAGCCCCAGCATTTT
TRBD1	TRBJ2-1	17	TRBV5-4	-	CASSPNAGGSSYNEQFF	TGTGCCAGCAGCCCTAATGCAGGGGGAAGCTCCTACAATGAGCAGTTCTTC
-	TRBJ2-5	14	TRBV5-5	-	CASSLAAGQETQYF	TGTGCCAGCAGCTTGGCCGCGGGGCAAGAGACCCAGTACTTC
-	TRBJ1-5	17	TRBV11-2	-	CASSSNLQGYGGQPQHF	TGTGCCAGCAGCTCGAACCTCCAGGGATACGGCGGTCAGCCCCAGCATTTT
-	TRBJ2-7	15	TRBV4-2	-	CASSQDSDPSYEQYF	TGTGCCAGCAGCCAAGATAGCGACCCCTCCTACGAGCAGTACTTC
TRBD1	TRBJ2-6	17	TRBV9	once	CASSAWDRRSGANVLTF	TGTGCCAGCAGCGCCTGGGACAGACGCTCTGGGGCCAACGTCCTGACTTTC